This entry is about one T cell receptor (beta chain). Its antigen is unknown. The sample belongs to a study of cytomegalovirus exposure and HLA in healthy donors. Study-level background: Findings of an earlier analysis included roughly 120 million unique TCR beta sequences from 170 million or so T cells. Points from the study as a whole: More clonal expansion characterized HLA-associated TCR beta chains than equally common others in a later analysis.

Everyone who donated was a healthy bone marrow donor. Primers included in the PCR were 60 Vbeta and 13 Jbeta primers. The assay was immunoSEQ multiplex PCR, and TCRdb's table has in-frame clones only and misses some. This table holds around 180,000 clones, around 87% found once. Germline lookup yields CDR1 MDHEN and CDR2 SYDVKM. CDR3 size: 14 residues. With 3 bases clipped from V and 7 bases from J, the junction kept 5 bases outside the gene matches. Sequences were obtained from PBMCs. The sequence was obtained from a woman aged 18-29 years in good health and CMV-seronegative. The chain couples TRBV28 to TRBJ1-2, with TRBD1 matching over 10 bases. In DNA, the CDR3 is TGTGCCAGCAGTTTTGGGACAGGGGCCGGTGGCTACACCTTC. Protein product: CASSFGTGAGGYTF.